This T cell receptor beta chain was captured in a study of blood T cell repertoires in COVID-19. As for the study in general: Some COVID-19 samples were acute and others convalescent; all came from the United States, Italy and Spain. In each case, the material was cDNA or gDNA derived from T cells, B-cell-depleted T cells, or PBMCs.

The CDR3 consists of 17 residues. Germline CDR1 and CDR2: SNHLY and FYNNEI. V lost 2 bases and J 2 bases, leaving 18 bases between the germline ends. As originally analysed: Reference gene primer amplification gave estimated nucleated cell counts. Clones were read by immunoSEQ multiplex PCR, and TCRdb kept only the in-frame ones, dropping some. V and J calls and clone size follow that table, whereas D and trimming were derived from the DNA. The data contain some 350,000 clones, roughly 90% of them singletons. Seattle patients were enrolled while actively infected and followed longitudinally. The chain employs TRBV2 and TRBJ1-2; D perhaps matches TRBD1 (5 bases). The sequence was collected from a woman in her 30s with COVID-19, enrolled during active disease. The sequenced sample was peripheral blood. The CDR3 DNA is TGTGCCAGCAGTGAATACGCCCCGCAGGGCAAGAACTATGGCTACACCTTC. It codes for CASSEYAPQGKNYGYTF.